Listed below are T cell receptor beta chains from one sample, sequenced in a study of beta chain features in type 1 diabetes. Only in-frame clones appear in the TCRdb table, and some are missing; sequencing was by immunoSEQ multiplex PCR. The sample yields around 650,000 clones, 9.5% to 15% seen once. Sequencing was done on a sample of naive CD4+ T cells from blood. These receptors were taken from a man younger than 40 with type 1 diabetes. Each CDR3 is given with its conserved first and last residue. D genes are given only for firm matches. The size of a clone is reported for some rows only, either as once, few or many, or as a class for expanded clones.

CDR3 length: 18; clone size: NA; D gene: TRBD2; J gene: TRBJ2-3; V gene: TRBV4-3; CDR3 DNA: TGCGCCAGCAGCTACAGATCGGGGCTAGCGGGGGAGGGAGATACGCAGTATTTT; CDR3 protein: CASSYRSGLAGEGDTQYF
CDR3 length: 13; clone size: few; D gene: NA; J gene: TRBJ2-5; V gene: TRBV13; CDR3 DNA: TGTGCCAGCAGTAGGAACTTGCAAGAGACCCAGTACTTC; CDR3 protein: CASSRNLQETQYF
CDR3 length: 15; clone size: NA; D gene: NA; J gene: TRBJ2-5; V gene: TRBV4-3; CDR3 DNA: TGCGCCAGCAGCCAGACCTCCCGGACACCCTCCACCCAGTACTTC; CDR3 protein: CASSQTSRTPSTQYF
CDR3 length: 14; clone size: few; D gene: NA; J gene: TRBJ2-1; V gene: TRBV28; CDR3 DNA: TGTGCCAGCAGTACACACCAGCGGGACAATGAGCAGTTCTTC; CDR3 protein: CASSTHQRDNEQFF
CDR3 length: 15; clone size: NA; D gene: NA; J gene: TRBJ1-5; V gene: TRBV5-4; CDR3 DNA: TGTGCCAGCAGCTTAGGGGGGACGGATAATCAGCCCCAGCATTTT; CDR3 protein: CASSLGGTDNQPQHF
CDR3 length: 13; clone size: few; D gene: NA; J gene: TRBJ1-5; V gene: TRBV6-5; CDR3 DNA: TGTGCCAGCAGACCCGGGAACAATCAGCCCCAGCATTTT; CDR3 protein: CASRPGNNQPQHF
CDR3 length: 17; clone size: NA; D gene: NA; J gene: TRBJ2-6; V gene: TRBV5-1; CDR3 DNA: TGCGCCAGCAGCTTCGGCAGACCGATCTCTGGGGCCAACGTCCTGACTTTC; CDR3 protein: CASSFGRPISGANVLTF
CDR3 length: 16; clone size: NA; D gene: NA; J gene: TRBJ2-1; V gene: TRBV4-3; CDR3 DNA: TGCGCCAGCAGCCAAGAGGGCATCATTTCCTACAATGAGCAGTTCTTC; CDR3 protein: CASSQEGIISYNEQFF
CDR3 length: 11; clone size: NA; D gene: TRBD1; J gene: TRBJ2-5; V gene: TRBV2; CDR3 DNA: TGTGCCGGAAAGGGGGCAGAGACCCAGTACTTC; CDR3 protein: CAGKGAETQYF
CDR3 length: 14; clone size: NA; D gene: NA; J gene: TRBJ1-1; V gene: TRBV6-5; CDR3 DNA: TGTGCCAGCAGTTACGAGAAAAGGGCCACTGAAGCTTTCTTT; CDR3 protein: CASSYEKRATEAFF
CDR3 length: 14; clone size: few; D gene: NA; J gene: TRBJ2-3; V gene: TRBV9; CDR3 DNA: TGTGCCAGCAGCGTACGCGGGGGACAAGATACGCAGTATTTT; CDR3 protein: CASSVRGGQDTQYF
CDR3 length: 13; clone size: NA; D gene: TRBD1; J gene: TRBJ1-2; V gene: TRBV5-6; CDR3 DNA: TGTGCCAGCAGCGTGGGACAGGACTATGGCTACACCTTC; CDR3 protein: CASSVGQDYGYTF
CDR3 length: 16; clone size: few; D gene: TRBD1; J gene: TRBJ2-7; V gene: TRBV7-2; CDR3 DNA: TGTGCCAGCAGCTTAGGGACAGGGGCCGGGGTATACGAGCAGTACTTC; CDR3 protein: CASSLGTGAGVYEQYF
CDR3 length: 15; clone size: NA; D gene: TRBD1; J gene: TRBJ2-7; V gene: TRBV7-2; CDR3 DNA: TGTGCCAGCAGCTTAAGGACAGGGAGCTCCTACGAGCAGTACTTC; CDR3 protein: CASSLRTGSSYEQYF
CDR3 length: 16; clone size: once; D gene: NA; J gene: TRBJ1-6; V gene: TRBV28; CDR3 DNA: TGTGCCAGCAGTTTCTGGGCGGTACTCGATAATTCACCCCTCCACTTT; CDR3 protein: CASSFWAVLDNSPLHF
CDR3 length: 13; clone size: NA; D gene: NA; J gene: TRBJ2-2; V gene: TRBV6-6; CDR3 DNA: TGTGCCACCCGGACAGAGAGGACCGGGGAGCTGTTTTTT; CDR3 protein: CATRTERTGELFF
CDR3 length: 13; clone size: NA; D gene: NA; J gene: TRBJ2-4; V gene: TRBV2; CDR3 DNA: TGTGCCATCCTGACAGTGGGGAAAAACATTCAGTACTTC; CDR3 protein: CAILTVGKNIQYF
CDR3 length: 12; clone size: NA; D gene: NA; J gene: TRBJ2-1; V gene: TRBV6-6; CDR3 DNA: TGTGCCACCATAGCCGTGGGAGGTGAGCAGTTCTTC; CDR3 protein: CATIAVGGEQFF
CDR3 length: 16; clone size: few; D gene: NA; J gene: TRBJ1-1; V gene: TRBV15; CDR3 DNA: TGTGCCACCAGCAGAGGCCAGGAACGCATGAACACTGAAGCTTTCTTT; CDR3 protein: CATSRGQERMNTEAFF
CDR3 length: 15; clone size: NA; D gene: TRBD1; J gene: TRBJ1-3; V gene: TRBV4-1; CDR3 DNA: TGCGCCAGCAGCCACCTGGGGGGACAGGACGACACCATATATTTT; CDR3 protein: CASSHLGGQDDTIYF
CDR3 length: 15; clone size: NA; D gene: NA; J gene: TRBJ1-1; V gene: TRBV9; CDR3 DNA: TGTGCCAGCAGCGCCCGGGAGTTGGCTGTCAGTGAAGCTTTCTTT; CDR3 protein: CASSARELAVSEAFF
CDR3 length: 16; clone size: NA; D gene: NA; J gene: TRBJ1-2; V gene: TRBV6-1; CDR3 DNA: TGTGCCAGCAGTGAGAATGGCAGAGAACCTAACTATGGCTACACCTTC; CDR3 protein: CASSENGREPNYGYTF
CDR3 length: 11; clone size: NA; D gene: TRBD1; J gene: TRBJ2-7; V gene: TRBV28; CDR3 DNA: TGTGCCAGCAGGTACAGGGGTGAGCAGTACTTC; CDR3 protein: CASRYRGEQYF
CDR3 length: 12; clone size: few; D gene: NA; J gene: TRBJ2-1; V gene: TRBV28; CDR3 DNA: TGTGCCAGCAGTCTTCCCTACAATGAGCAGTTCTTC; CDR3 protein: CASSLPYNEQFF
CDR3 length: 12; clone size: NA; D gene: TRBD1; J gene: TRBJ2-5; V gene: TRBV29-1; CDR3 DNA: TGCAGCGGGGCAGGGACAGGAGAGACCCAGTACTTC; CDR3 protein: CSGAGTGETQYF
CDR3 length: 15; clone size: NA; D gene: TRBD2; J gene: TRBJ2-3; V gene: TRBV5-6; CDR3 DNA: TGTGCCAGCAGCTCTAGCGGGGGGGCCACAGATACGCAGTATTTT; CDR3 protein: CASSSSGGATDTQYF
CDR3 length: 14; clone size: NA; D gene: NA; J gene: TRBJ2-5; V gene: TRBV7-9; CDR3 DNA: TGTGCCAGCAGCTTAGCTGGTGGGGGGGAGACCCAGTACTTC; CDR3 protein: CASSLAGGGETQYF
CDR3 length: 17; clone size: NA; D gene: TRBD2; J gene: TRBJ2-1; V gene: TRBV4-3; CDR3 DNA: TGCGCCAGCAGCCAAGGTGCAGCGGGGAGCTCCTACAATGAGCAGTTCTTC; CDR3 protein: CASSQGAAGSSYNEQFF
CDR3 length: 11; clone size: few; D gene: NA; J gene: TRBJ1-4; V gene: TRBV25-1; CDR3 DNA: TGTGCCAGCAGTGAAGTTGAAAAACTGTTTTTT; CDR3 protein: CASSEVEKLFF
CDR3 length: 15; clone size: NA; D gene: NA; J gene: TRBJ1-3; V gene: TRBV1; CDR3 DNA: TGCACCAGCAGCCCGAGTCCAGGGGCTGGAAACACCATATATTTT; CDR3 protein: CTSSPSPGAGNTIYF
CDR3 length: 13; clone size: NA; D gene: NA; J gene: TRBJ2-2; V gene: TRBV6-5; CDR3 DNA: TGTGCCAGCATTCACTCGAGCACCGGGGAGCTGTTTTTT; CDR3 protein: CASIHSSTGELFF
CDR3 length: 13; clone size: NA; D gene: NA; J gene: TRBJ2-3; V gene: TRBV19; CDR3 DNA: TGTGCCAGTAGCCGGAGGGACATTGACACGCAGTATTTT; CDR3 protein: CASSRRDIDTQYF
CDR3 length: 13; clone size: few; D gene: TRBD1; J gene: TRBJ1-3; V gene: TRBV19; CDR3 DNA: TGTGCCAGTAGGACAGGGTCGGGAAACACCATATATTTT; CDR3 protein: CASRTGSGNTIYF
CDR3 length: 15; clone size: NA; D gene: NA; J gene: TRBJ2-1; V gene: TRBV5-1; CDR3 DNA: TGCGCCAGCAGTCAAGGAGGTAGCTCCTACAATGAGCAGTTCTTC; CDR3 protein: CASSQGGSSYNEQFF
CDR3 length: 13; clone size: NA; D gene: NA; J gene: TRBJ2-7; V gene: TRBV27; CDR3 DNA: TGTGCCAGCGGCCAGACTAGCTCCTACGAGCAGTACTTC; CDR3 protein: CASGQTSSYEQYF
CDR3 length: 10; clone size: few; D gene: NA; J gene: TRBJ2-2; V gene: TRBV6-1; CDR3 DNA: TGTGCCAGCGCTGTCGGGGAGCTGTTTTTT; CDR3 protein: CASAVGELFF
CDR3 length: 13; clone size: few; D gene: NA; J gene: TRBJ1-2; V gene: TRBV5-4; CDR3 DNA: TGTGCCAGCAGCTTGGCAGGGCCTCCTGGCTACACCTTC; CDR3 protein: CASSLAGPPGYTF
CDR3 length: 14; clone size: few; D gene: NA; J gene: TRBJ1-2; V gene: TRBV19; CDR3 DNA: TGTGCCAGTAGTATAGGCCCAGGGGTGGATGGCTACACCTTC; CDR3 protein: CASSIGPGVDGYTF
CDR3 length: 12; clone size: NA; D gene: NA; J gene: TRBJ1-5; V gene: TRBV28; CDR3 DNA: TGTGCCAGCAGATTCCCCAATCAGCCCCAGCATTTT; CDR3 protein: CASRFPNQPQHF
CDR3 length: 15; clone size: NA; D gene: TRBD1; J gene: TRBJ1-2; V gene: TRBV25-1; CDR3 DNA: TGTGCCAGCAGTTCGGACAGGGAGGTTAACTATGGCTACACCTTC; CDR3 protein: CASSSDREVNYGYTF
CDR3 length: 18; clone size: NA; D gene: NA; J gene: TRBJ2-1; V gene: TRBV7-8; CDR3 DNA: TGTGCCAGCAGCCCCCGACCGGGACTCCTGGAGGACCACAATGAGCAGTTCTTC; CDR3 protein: CASSPRPGLLEDHNEQFF
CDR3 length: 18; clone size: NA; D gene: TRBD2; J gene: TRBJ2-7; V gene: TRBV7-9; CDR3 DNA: TGTGCCAGCAGCTTGCCAATACGGACTAGCGGGCCAGCCTACGAGCAGTACTTC; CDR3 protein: CASSLPIRTSGPAYEQYF
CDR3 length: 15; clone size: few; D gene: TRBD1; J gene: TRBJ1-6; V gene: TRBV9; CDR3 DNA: TGTGCCAGCAGCGTAGCCGGGACAGGGGTACCACCCCTCCACTTT; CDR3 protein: CASSVAGTGVPPLHF
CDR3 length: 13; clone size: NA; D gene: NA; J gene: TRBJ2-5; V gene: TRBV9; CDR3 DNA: TGTGCCAGCAGCGTGAACGTACAAGAGACCCAGTACTTC; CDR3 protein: CASSVNVQETQYF
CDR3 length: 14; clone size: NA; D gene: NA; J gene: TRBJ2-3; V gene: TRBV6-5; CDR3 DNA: TGTGCCAGCAGTGTAGAAGGGGGCACAGATACGCAGTATTTT; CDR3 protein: CASSVEGGTDTQYF
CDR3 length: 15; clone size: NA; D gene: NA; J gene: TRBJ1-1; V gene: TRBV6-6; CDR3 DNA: TGTGCCAGCAGTTACTCGCGCGGTACCGACACTGAAGCTTTCTTT; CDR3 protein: CASSYSRGTDTEAFF
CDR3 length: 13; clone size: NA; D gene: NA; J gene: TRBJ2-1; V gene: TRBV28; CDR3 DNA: TGTGCCAGCAGTTCTCATATGGGGGGAGAGCAGTTCTTC; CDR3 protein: CASSSHMGGEQFF
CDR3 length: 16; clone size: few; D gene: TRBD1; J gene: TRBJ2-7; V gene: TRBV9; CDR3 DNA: TGTGCCAGCAGCGTAGGCGGGGACAGGGTATCCTACGAGCAGTACTTC; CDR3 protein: CASSVGGDRVSYEQYF
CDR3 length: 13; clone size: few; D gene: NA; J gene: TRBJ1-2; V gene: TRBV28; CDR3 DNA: TGTGCCAGCAGCCCGCCGGGGAACTATGGCTACACCTTC; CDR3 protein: CASSPPGNYGYTF
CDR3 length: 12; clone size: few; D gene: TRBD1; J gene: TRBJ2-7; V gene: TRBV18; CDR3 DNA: TGTGCCAGCTCGTCGACAGGGAACGAGCAGTACTTC; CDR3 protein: CASSSTGNEQYF
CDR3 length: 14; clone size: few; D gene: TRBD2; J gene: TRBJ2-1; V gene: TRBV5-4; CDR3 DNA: TGTGCCAGCAGCCCTGGGACTAGCGCCAATGAGCAGTTCTTC; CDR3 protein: CASSPGTSANEQFF
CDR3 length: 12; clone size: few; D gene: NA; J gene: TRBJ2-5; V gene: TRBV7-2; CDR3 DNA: TGTGCCAGCAGCTCCCTGGAGGAGACCCAGTACTTC; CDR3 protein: CASSSLEETQYF
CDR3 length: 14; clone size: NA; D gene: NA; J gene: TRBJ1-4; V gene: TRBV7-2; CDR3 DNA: TGTGCCAGCAGCTTCCAGGGATCAAATGAAAAACTGTTTTTT; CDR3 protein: CASSFQGSNEKLFF
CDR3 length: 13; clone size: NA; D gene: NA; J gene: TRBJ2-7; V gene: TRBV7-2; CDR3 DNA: TGTGCCAGCAGTCTGGGGGATAGCTACGAGCAGTACTTC; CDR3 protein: CASSLGDSYEQYF
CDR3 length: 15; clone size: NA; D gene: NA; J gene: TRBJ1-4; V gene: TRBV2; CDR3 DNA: TGTGCGAGCTTACAGCAGGGCACCGGGAATGAAAAACTGTTTTTT; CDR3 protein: CASLQQGTGNEKLFF